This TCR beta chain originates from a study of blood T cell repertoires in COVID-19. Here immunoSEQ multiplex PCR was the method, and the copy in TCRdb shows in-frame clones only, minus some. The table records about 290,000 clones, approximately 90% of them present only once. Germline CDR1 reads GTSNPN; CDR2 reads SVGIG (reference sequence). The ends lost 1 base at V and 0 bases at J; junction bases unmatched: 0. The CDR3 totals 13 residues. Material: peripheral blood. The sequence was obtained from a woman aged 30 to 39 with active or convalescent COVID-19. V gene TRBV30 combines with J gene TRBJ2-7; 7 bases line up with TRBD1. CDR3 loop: CAWSGDSSYEQYF. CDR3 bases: TGTGCCTGGAGTGGGGACAGCTCCTACGAGCAGTACTTC.